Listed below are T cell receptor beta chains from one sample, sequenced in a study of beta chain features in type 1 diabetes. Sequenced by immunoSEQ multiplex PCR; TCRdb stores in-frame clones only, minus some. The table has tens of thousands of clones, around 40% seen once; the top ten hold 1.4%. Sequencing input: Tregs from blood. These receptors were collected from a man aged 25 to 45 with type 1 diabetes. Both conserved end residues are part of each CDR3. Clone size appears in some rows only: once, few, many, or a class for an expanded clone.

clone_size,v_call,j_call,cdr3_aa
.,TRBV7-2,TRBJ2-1,CASSLGSGGANEQFF
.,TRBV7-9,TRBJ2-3,CASSPGASTDTQYF
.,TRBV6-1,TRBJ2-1,CASSVHLAGVGNEQFF
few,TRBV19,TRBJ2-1,CASSREQTYNEQFF
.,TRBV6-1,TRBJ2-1,CASRARTSGYNEQFF
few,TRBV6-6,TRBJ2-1,CASSYSMDNNEQFF
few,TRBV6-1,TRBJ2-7,CASSFTGDEQYF
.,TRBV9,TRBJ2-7,CASSVGGGFSYEQYF
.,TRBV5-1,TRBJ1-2,CASSLRQADDGYTF
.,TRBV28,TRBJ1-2,CASRPREPYGYTF
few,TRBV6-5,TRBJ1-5,CASSPQGIGNQPQHF
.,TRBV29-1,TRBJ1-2,CSVADGLLGRTYTF
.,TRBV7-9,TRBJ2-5,CASSLSATGDKTQYF
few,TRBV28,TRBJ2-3,CASTPAGQTIMQYF
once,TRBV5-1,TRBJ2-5,CASSFINENQETQYF
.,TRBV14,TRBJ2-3,CASSQDFERRDTQYF
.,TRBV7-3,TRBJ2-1,CASSPSSGTLQFF